The 19 T cell receptor beta chains presented below share a single source sample, sequenced in a study of cytomegalovirus exposure and HLA in healthy donors (TCRdb year 2017). Library creation used the immunoSEQ multiplex PCR assay. For the multiplex PCR, a mixture combining 60 forward primers for TCR Vbeta segments and 13 reverse primers for TCR Jbeta segments was used. TCRdb obtained this table from immuneACCESS and retained in-frame rearrangements with V and J assigned. These tables miss some clones; where compared with another copy, unresolved V genes account for less than half of the shortfall, and the remainder is unexplained. The sample table contains about 190,000 clones; only one count was recorded for around 83% of them. The ten top clones hold around 1.6% of the sample. Sequencing input: PBMCs. The receptors originated from a man in his forties or fifties in good health and CMV-seropositive.

The V gene is TRBV11-3, the J gene TRBJ2-5, with TRBD2 matching 9 bases. V shed 3 bases and J 5 bases; nucleotides not matched to a gene: 4. Germline V gene data show CDR1 as SGHNT and CDR2 as YENEEA. The CDR3 runs to 14 residues. The chain's CDR3 is CASSLRGGTETQYF. The CDR3 nucleotides read TGTGCCAGCAGCTTGCGGGGGGGGACGGAGACCCAGTACTTC.

This chain joins TRBV30 and TRBJ1-2, with no clear D. CDR1 GTSNPN and CDR2 SVGIG come from the germline V gene (reference sequence). The CDR3 is 13 amino acids. V was pared by 0 bases and J by 5 bases, with 10 bases between. In nucleotides, the CDR3 is TGTGCCTGGAGTGTGGGAGGTCTTTATGGCTACACCTTC. This sequence encodes CAWSVGGLYGYTF.

The chain recombines TRBV7-2 with TRBJ1-1; 9 nucleotides line up with TRBD1. The CDR3 is 15 residues long. Germline V gives CDR1 SGHTA, CDR2 FQGNSA. V shed 5 bases, J shed 6 bases, and the junction held 10 bases outside the gene matches. Here the CDR3 DNA reads TGTGCCAGCAGCACCCGGGACAGGGTTGGCGCTGAAGCTTTCTTT. This translates into CASSTRDRVGAEAFF.

The chain uses TRBV6-1 and TRBJ1-1; 8 positions agree with TRBD1. The germline V gene has CDR1 MNHNS and CDR2 SASEGT. This CDR3 has 13 amino acids. The ends lost 5 bases at V and 5 bases at J; junction bases unmatched: 4. This CDR3 reads CASSPQGGTEAFF. Here the CDR3 DNA reads TGTGCCAGCAGTCCACAGGGGGGAACTGAAGCTTTCTTT.

The chain combines TRBV7-2 with TRBJ1-1; 7 nucleotides line up with TRBD1. The CDR3 totals 17 residues. The germline V gene encodes CDR1 SGHTA and CDR2 FQGNSA. J was trimmed by 0 bases and V by 2 bases; bases with no gene match: 9. The CDR3 reads CASSLFGQGVMNTEAFF. CDR3 sequence (DNA): TGTGCCAGCAGCTTATTTGGTCAGGGGGTGATGAACACTGAAGCTTTCTTT.

The chain joins TRBV5-6 to TRBJ2-5, with 14 positions matching TRBD2. Looked up from germline, CDR1 is SGHDT and CDR2 is YYEEEE. The CDR3 contains 18 residues. The junction had 10 bases not matched to a gene; V was cut back by 4 bases and J by 2 bases. This CDR3 is CASSPPGTSGSLQETQYF. The CDR3 DNA reads as TGTGCCAGCAGCCCCCCCGGGACTAGCGGGAGTTTACAAGAGACCCAGTACTTC. Filled out from reference TRBV5-6 and TRBJ2-5, the complete variable domain reads DAGVTQSPTHLIKTRGQQVTLRCSPKSGHDTVSWYQQALGQGPQFIFQYYEEEERQRGNFPDRFSGHQFPNYSSELNVNALLLGDSALYLCASSPPGTSGSLQETQYFGPGTRLLVL.

This chain links TRBV19 with TRBJ1-1; 9 nucleotides match TRBD1. CDR1 and CDR2 (germline): LNHDA, SQIVND (reference sequence). V was clipped by 4 bases and J by 3 bases; unmatched bases: 9. The CDR3 is 16 residues long. For the CDR3, the DNA is TGTGCCAGTAGTACCCTCGGGACAGGGTGGGACACTGAAGCTTTCTTT. Its translation is CASSTLGTGWDTEAFF.

The chain has TRBV15 and TRBJ1-1; 7 bases agree with TRBD1. Germline V CDR1 and CDR2: LNHNV, YYDKDF (reference sequence). The CDR3 loop spans 14 amino acids. The J segment lost 1 base and the V segment lost 8 bases, leaving 7 bases of the junction unmatched. CDR3 DNA sequence: TGTGCCACCTCAGGGGGTGTAAGGAACACTGAAGCTTTCTTT. It is translated as CATSGGVRNTEAFF.

This clone was found a few times. The chain links TRBV27 to TRBJ1-2; 8 bases are shared with TRBD1. CDR3 length equals 15 residues. V shed 3 bases and J 1 base; nucleotides not matched to a gene: 4. Germline V gives CDR1 MNHEY, CDR2 SMNVEV (reference sequence). This chain's CDR3 is CASSFGQGSNYGYTF. CDR3 coding DNA: TGTGCCAGCAGTTTTGGACAGGGAAGTAACTATGGCTACACCTTC.

The CDR3 is CASSLGLASGTGELFF. As DNA, the CDR3 is TGTGCCAGCAGCTTAGGACTAGCGTCGGGCACCGGGGAGCTGTTTTTT. V gene TRBV7-9 combines with J gene TRBJ2-2; 8 bases map to TRBD2. J was trimmed by 4 bases and V by 1 base; bases with no gene match: 5. Germline V gene data show CDR1 as SEHNR and CDR2 as FQNEAQ (reference sequence). This CDR3 has 16 amino acids. Full variable domain (remainder filled in from reference TRBV7-9 and TRBJ2-2): DTGVSQNPRHKITKRGQNVTFRCDPISEHNRLYWYRQTLGQGPEFLTYFQNEAQLEKSRLLSDRFSAERPKGSFSTLEIQRTEQGDSAMYLCASSLGLASGTGELFFGEGSRLTVL.

The V gene is TRBV28, the J gene TRBJ2-1, with 11 positions matching TRBD2. Trimming took 4 bases from V and 6 from J; bases not matched to a gene: 8. Germline CDR1 reads MDHEN; CDR2 reads SYDVKM. The CDR3 consists of 16 residues. CDR3 DNA: TGTGCCAGCAGTTCCAGACTAGCGGGGCTAGGCAATGAGCAGTTCTTC. It is translated as CASSSRLAGLGNEQFF. Drawing the rest from reference TRBV28 and TRBJ2-1, the complete variable domain is DVKVTQSSRYLVKRTGEKVFLECVQDMDHENMFWYRQDPGLGLRLIYFSYDVKMKEKGDIPEGYSVSREKKERFSLILESASTNQTSMYLCASSSRLAGLGNEQFFGPGTRLTVL.

The chain carries TRBV9 and TRBJ2-1, with TRBD1 as a possible D gene (6 bases). V dropped 0 bases and J dropped 9 bases, with 10 bases sitting between them. The CDR3 sequence is 13 residues long. CDR1 SGDLS and CDR2 YYNGEE come from the germline V gene. CDR3 loop: CASSVGGRGEQFF. CDR3 coding DNA: TGTGCCAGCAGCGTAGGCGGCAGGGGTGAGCAGTTCTTC.

The gene calls are TRBV19 and TRBJ1-4; D is undetermined. With 1 base removed from V and 8 bases from J, the gap between germline ends came to 5 bases. The CDR3 sequence is 12 residues long. Germline lookup yields CDR1 LNHDA and CDR2 SQIVND (reference sequence). CDR3 loop: CASSIVEEKLFF. In DNA, the CDR3 is TGTGCCAGTAGTATAGTCGAGGAAAAACTGTTTTTT.

This clone was observed a single time. The genes are TRBV7-9 and TRBJ2-1; maybe TRBD2 (5 bases). Germline V lookup: CDR1 SEHNR, CDR2 FQNEAQ (reference sequence). The CDR3 is made up of 15 amino acids. Between the trimmed V and J ends, which lost 5 bases and 3 bases, there was a span of 14 bases. CDR3 loop: CASSPGRRSYNEQFF. CDR3 sequence (DNA): TGTGCCAGCAGCCCCGGACGGAGGAGCTACAATGAGCAGTTCTTC.

The chain combines TRBV5-6 with TRBJ1-2; D may be TRBD1 (6 bases). Trimming cost V 0 bases and J 2 bases, with 14 bases left between them. The CDR3 extends over 16 amino acids. Per germline, CDR1 SGHDT and CDR2 YYEEEE. The CDR3, as DNA: TGTGCCAGCAGCTTGGTGCAGGGGAGCCTAAACTATGGCTACACCTTC. This sequence encodes CASSLVQGSLNYGYTF.

The chain combines TRBV13 with TRBJ2-2; weak D call: TRBD2 (5 bases). V was shortened by 5 bases and J by 5 bases, with 21 bases between the two germline ends. This CDR3 is built from 17 residues. Germline CDR1 reads PRHDT; CDR2 reads FYEKMQ (reference sequence). The CDR3 spells CASSPLGGSARTGELFF. CDR3 sequence (DNA): TGTGCCAGCAGCCCACTTGGTGGTAGCGCTCGAACCGGGGAGCTGTTTTTT.

This clone occurred once. This chain connects TRBV6-5 to TRBJ2-1; 9 positions agree with TRBD2. The V and J ends lost 5 bases and 6 bases, in that order; junction bases with no gene match: 8. Germline V lookup: CDR1 MNHEY, CDR2 SVGAGI. The length of the CDR3 is 15 residues. The CDR3 region has the DNA TGTGCCAGCAGTCACACTAGCGGGCTGATCAATGAGCAGTTCTTC. It is translated as CASSHTSGLINEQFF.

CDR3 sequence reads: CASTPGSGGYEQYF. CDR3 coding DNA: TGCGCCAGCACCCCCGGCTCGGGGGGTTACGAGCAGTACTTC. V usage is TRBV5-1 and J usage is TRBJ2-5; 7 bases fit TRBD2. TRBJ2-7 explains the end of the DNA better; the J call may be wrong. The CDR3 covers 14 residues. The germline gives CDR1 SGHRS, CDR2 YFSETQ.

This chain links TRBV7-2 with TRBJ1-1; D is undetermined. The germline V and J ends were trimmed by 1 base and 5 bases, with 11 bases remaining between them. This CDR3 is 14 amino acids long. CDR1 SGHTA and CDR2 FQGNSA come from the germline V gene. The CDR3 sequence is CASSLGRAWTEAFF. CDR3 nucleotide sequence: TGTGCCAGCAGCTTAGGCAGAGCGTGGACTGAAGCTTTCTTT.